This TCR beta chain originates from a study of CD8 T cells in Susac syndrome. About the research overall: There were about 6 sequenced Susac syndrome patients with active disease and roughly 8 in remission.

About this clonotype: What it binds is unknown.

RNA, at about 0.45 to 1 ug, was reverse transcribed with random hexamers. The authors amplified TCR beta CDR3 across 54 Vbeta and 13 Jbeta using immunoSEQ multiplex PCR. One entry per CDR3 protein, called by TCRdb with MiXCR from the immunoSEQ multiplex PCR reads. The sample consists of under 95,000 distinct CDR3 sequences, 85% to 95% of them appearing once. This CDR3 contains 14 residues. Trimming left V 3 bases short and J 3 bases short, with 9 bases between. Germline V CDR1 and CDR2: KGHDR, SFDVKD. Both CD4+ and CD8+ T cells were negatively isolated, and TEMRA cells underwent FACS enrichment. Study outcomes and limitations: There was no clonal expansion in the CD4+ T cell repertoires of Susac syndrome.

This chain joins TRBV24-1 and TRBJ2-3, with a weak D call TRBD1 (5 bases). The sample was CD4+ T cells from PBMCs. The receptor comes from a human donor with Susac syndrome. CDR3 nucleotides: TGTGCCACCAGTGATCGACAGCTGACAGATACGCAGTATTTT. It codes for CATSDRQLTDTQYF.